Listed below are T cell receptor beta chains from one sample, sequenced in a study of cytomegalovirus exposure and HLA in healthy donors. The method was immunoSEQ multiplex PCR; TCRdb's version includes in-frame clones alone and lacks a portion of them. The sample records about 200,000 clones, 79% being singletons. Sample: PBMCs. These receptors were collected from a woman aged 25 to 39 in good health and CMV-seropositive. Both conserved end residues are part of each CDR3. Fields, in order: D gene, J gene, V gene, CDR3 length, CDR3 DNA, CDR3 protein. The D gene is left open where the match is weak.

D gene: .
J gene: TRBJ1-2
V gene: TRBV18
CDR3 length: 14
CDR3 DNA: TGTGCCAGCTCAAGGGCAGGGGATCAGTATGGCTACACCTTC
CDR3 protein: CASSRAGDQYGYTF

D gene: TRBD1
J gene: TRBJ1-6
V gene: TRBV9
CDR3 length: 15
CDR3 DNA: TGTGCCAGCAGAGAAAGGACAGGGGGGAATTCACCCCTCCACTTT
CDR3 protein: CASRERTGGNSPLHF

D gene: TRBD1
J gene: TRBJ2-7
V gene: TRBV4-1
CDR3 length: 16
CDR3 DNA: TGCGCCAGCAGCCAAGATCCGGGACAGAGCTCCTACGAGCAGTACTTC
CDR3 protein: CASSQDPGQSSYEQYF

D gene: .
J gene: TRBJ1-2
V gene: TRBV4-1
CDR3 length: 15
CDR3 DNA: TGCGCCAGCAGCCAAGGGCCCGGGGTTGGCTATGGCTACACCTTC
CDR3 protein: CASSQGPGVGYGYTF

D gene: TRBD2
J gene: TRBJ2-7
V gene: TRBV4-1
CDR3 length: 16
CDR3 DNA: TGCGCCAGCAGCCAAGGCCGCGGGAGGGGCTCCTACGAGCAGTACTTC
CDR3 protein: CASSQGRGRGSYEQYF

D gene: TRBD1
J gene: TRBJ2-7
V gene: TRBV19
CDR3 length: 15
CDR3 DNA: TGTGCCAGTAGTATTACCGGGACAGGGATCAACGAGCAGTACTTC
CDR3 protein: CASSITGTGINEQYF

D gene: .
J gene: TRBJ1-1
V gene: TRBV19
CDR3 length: 13
CDR3 DNA: TGTGCCAGTAGTATTAATCCGAACACTGAAGCTTTCTTT
CDR3 protein: CASSINPNTEAFF

D gene: .
J gene: TRBJ1-1
V gene: TRBV5-6
CDR3 length: 14
CDR3 DNA: TGTGCCAGCAGCCACCGGGTTGTGAACACTGAAGCTTTCTTT
CDR3 protein: CASSHRVVNTEAFF

D gene: .
J gene: TRBJ2-7
V gene: TRBV6-5
CDR3 length: 15
CDR3 DNA: TGTGCCAGCGCAATCGACGGGGGAAGCCTGTACGAGCAGTACTTC
CDR3 protein: CASAIDGGSLYEQYF

D gene: .
J gene: TRBJ1-5
V gene: TRBV5-1
CDR3 length: 16
CDR3 DNA: TGCGCCAGCAGCTTGGAAAATGAGGATAGCAATCAGCCCCAGCATTTT
CDR3 protein: CASSLENEDSNQPQHF

D gene: TRBD1
J gene: TRBJ2-1
V gene: TRBV7-6
CDR3 length: 15
CDR3 DNA: TGTGCCAGCAGCTTAGTGGCCAGGGGGTCCGGTGAGCAGTTCTTC
CDR3 protein: CASSLVARGSGEQFF